What follows describes a single TCR beta chain. Its cognate antigen has yet to be identified. The input lacks base qualities; no much larger clone sits a single base away. This sample was taken from a study of control samples from healthy donors and cancer patients (TCRdb year 2020). The germline V gene (reference sequence) gives CDR1 as GTSNPN and CDR2 as SVGIG. Measured from the cysteine to the phenylalanine, the CDR3 is 15 residues long. This entry keeps only the CDR3 DNA: 45 bases, framed from base 1. Germline trimming amounts to 1 base on V and 0 bases on J, with 2 as the count of junction bases outside the gene matches. Libraries were made using the immunoSEQ multiplex PCR assay. In TCRdb, the immuneACCESS table is reduced to in-frame sequences with V and J assigned. These tables do not hold every clone; where another copy was compared, an unresolved V gene accounts for under half, and the others remain unexplained. The sample profile shows 150,000 to 200,000 clones; around 87% of them were found once. The top ten clones comprise roughly 1.3% of the sample.

The sequencing input was blood. The receptor chain draws on TRBV30 and TRBJ1-4, with 7 bases in between that match TRBD1. The TCR originated in a woman between 50 and 59 years old in good health. The DNA reads as follows: TGTGCCTGGAGTGCGCAGGGGGCAACTAATGAAAAACTGTTTTTT. This gives the protein CAWSAQGATNEKLFF.